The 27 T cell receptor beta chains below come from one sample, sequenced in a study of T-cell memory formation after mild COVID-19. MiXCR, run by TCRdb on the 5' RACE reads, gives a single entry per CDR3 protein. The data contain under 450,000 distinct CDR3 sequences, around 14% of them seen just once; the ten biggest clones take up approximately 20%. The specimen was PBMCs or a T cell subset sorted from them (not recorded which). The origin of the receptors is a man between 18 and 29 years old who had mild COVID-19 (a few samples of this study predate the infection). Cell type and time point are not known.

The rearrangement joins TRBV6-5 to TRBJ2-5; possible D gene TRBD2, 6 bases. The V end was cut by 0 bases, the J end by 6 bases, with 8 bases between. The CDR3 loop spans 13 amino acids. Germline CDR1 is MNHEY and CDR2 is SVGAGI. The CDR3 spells CASSYSGGKTQYF. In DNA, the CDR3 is TGTGCCAGCAGTTACTCGGGAGGAAAGACCCAGTACTTC.

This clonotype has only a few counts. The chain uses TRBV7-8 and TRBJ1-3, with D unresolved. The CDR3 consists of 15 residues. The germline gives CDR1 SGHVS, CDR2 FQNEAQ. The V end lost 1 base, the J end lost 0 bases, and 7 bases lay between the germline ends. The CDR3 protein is CASSLGPYSGNTIYF. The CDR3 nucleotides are TGTGCCAGCAGCTTAGGGCCGTACTCTGGAAACACCATATATTTT.

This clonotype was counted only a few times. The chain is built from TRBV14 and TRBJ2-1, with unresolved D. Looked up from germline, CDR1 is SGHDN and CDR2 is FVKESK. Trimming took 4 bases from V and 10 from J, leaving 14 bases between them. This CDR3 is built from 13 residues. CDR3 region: CASSPRLVGEQFF. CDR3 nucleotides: TGTGCCAGCAGCCCCCGCTTAGTCGGGGAGCAGTTCTTC.

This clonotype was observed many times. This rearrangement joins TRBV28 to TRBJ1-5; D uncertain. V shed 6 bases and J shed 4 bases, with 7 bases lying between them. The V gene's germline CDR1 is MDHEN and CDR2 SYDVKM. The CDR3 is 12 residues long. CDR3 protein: CASRESNQPQHF. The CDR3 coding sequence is TGTGCCAGCAGGGAGTCAAATCAGCCCCAGCATTTT.

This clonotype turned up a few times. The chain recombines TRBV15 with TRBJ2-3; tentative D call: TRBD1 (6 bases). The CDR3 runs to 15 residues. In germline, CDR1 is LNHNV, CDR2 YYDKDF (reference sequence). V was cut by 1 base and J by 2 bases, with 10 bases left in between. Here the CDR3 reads CATSRVTGITDTQYF. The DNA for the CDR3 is TGTGCCACCAGCAGAGTCACAGGGATCACAGATACGCAGTATTTT.

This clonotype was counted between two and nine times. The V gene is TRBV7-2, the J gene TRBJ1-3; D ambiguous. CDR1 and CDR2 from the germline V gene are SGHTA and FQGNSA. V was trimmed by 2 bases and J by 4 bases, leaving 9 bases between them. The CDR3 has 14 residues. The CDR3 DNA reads TGTGCCAGCAGCTTACGGGGAGGCGGAAACACCATATATTTT. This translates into CASSLRGGGNTIYF.

The CDR3 DNA reads TGTGCCAGCAGCCGCCTAGCGGGGATATACTACGAGCAGTACTTC. Protein product: CASSRLAGIYYEQYF. The chain recombines TRBV14 with TRBJ2-7; TRBD2 aligns across 9 bases. The germline V gene encodes CDR1 SGHDN and CDR2 FVKESK. The length of the CDR3 is 15 residues. With V trimmed by 4 bases and J by 3 bases, 7 bases remained unmatched.

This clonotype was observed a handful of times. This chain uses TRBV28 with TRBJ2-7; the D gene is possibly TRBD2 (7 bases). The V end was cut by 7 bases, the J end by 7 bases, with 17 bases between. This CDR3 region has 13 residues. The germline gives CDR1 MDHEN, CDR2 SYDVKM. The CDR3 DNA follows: TGTGCCAGCACCCCTGGCGGGGGCGGAGAGCAGTACGTC. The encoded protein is CASTPGGGGEQYV.

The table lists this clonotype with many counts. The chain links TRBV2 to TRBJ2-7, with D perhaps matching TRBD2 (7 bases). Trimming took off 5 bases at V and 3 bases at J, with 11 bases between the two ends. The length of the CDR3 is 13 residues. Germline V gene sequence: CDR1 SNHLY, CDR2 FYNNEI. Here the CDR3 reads CASSRGGLYEQYF. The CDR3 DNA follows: TGTGCCAGCAGTAGGGGGGGTCTCTACGAGCAGTACTTC.

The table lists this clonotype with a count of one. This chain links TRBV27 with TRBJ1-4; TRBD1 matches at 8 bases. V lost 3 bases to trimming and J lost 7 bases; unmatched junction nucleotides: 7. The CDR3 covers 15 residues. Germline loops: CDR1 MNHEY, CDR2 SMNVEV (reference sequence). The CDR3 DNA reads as TGTGCCAGCAGTTTCTCAGGGGGCGCGGGTGAAAAACTGTTTTTT. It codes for CASSFSGGAGEKLFF. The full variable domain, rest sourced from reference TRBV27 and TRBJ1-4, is EAQVTQNPRYLITVTGKKLTVTCSQNMNHEYMSWYRQDPGLGLRQIYYSMNVEVTDKGDVPEGYKVSRKEKRNFPLILESPSPNQTSLYFCASSFSGGAGEKLFFGSGTQLSVL.

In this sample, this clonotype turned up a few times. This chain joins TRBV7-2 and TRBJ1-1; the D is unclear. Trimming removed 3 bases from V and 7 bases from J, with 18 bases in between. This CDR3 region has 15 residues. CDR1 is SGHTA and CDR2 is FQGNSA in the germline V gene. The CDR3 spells CASSLADVESNEAFF. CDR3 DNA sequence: TGTGCCAGCAGCTTGGCGGACGTTGAGAGTAATGAAGCTTTCTTT.

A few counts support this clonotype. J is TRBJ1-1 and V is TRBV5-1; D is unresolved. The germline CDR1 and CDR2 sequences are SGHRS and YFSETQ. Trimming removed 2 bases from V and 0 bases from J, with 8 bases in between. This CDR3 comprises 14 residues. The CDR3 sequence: CASSFFGLNTEAFF. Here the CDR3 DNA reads TGCGCCAGCAGCTTTTTTGGCCTGAACACTGAAGCTTTCTTT.

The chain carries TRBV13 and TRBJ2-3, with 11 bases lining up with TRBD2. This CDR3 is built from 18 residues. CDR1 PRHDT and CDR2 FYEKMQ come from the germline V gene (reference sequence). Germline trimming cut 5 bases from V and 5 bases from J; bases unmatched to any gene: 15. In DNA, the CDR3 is TGTGCCAGCAGCGAATCCACCGGTCTAGCGGGGGGTGAAGATACGCAGTATTTT. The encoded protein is CASSESTGLAGGEDTQYF.

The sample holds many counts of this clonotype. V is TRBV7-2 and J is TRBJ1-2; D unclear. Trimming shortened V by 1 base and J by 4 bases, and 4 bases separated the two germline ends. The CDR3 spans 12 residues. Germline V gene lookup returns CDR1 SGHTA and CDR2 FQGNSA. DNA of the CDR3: TGTGCCAGCAGCTTAGAGGTCTATGGCTACACCTTC. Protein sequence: CASSLEVYGYTF.

The CDR3 bases are TGTGCCACCAGCAGAGAGGAAGGGGGATGGTACGAGCAGTACTTC. This encodes CATSREEGGWYEQYF. The V and J genes are TRBV15 and TRBJ2-7, with D possibly being TRBD1 (6 bases). The germline CDR1 and CDR2 sequences are LNHNV and YYDKDF (reference sequence). The CDR3 totals 15 residues. V was shortened by 0 bases and J by 4 bases, with 13 bases between the two germline ends.

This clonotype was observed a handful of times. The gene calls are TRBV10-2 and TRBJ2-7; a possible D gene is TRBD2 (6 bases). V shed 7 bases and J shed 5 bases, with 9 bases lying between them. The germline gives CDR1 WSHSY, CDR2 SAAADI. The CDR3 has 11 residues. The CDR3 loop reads CASNGGNEQYF. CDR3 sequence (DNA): TGCGCCAGCAATGGAGGGAACGAGCAGTACTTC.

This CDR3 reads CASSHTRGDGETQYF. The CDR3 DNA sequence: TGTGCCAGCAGCCATACGCGGGGCGATGGAGAGACCCAGTACTTC. The rearrangement joins TRBV11-3 to TRBJ2-5; possible D gene TRBD2, 6 bases. This CDR3 comprises 15 residues. The V and J ends lost 5 bases and 4 bases respectively, with 17 bases between them. Germline V lookup: CDR1 SGHNT, CDR2 YENEEA.

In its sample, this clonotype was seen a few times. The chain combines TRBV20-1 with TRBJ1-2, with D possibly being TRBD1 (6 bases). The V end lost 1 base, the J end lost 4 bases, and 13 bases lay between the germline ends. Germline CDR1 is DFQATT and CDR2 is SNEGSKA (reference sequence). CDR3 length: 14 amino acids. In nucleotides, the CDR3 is TGCAGTGCTAGAGGGGGGGGCGCCGGCTATGGCTACACCTTC. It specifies CSARGGGAGYGYTF.

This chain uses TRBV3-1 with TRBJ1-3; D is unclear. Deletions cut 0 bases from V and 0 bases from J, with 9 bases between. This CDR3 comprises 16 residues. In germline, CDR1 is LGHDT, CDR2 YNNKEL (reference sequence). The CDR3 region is CASSQDPRGSGNTIYF. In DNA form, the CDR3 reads TGTGCCAGCAGCCAAGATCCCCGGGGCTCTGGAAACACCATATATTTT.

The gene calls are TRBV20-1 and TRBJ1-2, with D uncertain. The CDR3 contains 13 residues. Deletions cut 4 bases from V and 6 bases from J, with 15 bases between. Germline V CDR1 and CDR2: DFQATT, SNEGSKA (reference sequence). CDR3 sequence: CSATNESPDGYTF. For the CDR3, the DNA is TGCAGTGCTACCAATGAGTCGCCGGATGGCTACACCTTC.

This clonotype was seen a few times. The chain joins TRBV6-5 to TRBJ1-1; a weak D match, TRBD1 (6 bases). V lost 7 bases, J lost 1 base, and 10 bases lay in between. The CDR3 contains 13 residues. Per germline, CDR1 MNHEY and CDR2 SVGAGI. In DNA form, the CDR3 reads TGTGCCAGCACCCCGGGGGCGAACACTGAAGCTTTCTTT. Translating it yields CASTPGANTEAFF.

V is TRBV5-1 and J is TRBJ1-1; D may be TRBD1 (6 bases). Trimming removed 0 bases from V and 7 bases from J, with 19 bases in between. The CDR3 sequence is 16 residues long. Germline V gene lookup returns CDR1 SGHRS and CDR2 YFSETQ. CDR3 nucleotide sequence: TGCGCCAGCAGCTTGGCCCTACACCGGGACACAGATGAAGCTTTCTTT. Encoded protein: CASSLALHRDTDEAFF. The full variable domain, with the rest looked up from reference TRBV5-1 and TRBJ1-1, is KAGVTQTPRYLIKTRGQQVTLSCSPISGHRSVSWYQQTPGQGLQFLFEYFSETQRNKGNFPGRFSGRQFSNSRSEMNVSTLELGDSALYLCASSLALHRDTDEAFFGQGTRLTVV.

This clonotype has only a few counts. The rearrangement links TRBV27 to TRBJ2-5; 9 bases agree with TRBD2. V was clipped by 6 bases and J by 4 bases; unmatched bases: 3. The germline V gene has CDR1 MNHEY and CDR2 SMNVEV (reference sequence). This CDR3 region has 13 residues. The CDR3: CASSRTSAETQYF. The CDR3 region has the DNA TGTGCCAGCAGCCGGACTAGCGCAGAGACCCAGTACTTC.

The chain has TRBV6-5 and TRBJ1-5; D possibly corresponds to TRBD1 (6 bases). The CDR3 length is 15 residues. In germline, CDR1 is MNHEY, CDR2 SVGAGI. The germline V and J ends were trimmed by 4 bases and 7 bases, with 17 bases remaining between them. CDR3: CASSSPRRGGQPQHF. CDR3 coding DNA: TGTGCCAGCAGTTCCCCGCGCAGGGGAGGACAGCCCCAGCATTTT.

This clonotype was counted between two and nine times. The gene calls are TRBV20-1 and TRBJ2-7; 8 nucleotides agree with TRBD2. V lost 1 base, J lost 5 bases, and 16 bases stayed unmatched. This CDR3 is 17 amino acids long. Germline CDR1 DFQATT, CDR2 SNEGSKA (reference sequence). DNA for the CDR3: TGCAGTGCTAGAGCCCACCCGGGGGGGGTAGCGGGGAACGAGCAGTACGTC. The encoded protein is CSARAHPGGVAGNEQYV.

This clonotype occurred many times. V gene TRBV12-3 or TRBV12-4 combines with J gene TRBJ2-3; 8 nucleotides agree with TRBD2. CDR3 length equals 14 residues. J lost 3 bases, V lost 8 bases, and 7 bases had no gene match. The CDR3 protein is CASALGGGTDTQYF. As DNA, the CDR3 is TGTGCCAGCGCTCTCGGGGGGGGGACAGATACGCAGTATTTT.

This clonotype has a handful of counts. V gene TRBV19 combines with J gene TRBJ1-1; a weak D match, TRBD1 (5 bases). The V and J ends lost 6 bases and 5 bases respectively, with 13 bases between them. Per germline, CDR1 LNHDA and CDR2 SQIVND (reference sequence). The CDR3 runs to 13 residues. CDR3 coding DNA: TGTGCCAGTAGGGTACCCGGGGGAACTGAAGCTTTCTTT. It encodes CASRVPGGTEAFF.